This TCR beta chain was sequenced during a study of neurological immune-mediated disorders. Findings of the study overall: HTLV-1-associated myelopathy ranked highest for TCR clonal expansion and multiple sclerosis lowest, beneath healthy controls.

The cDNA was produced through 5'RACE with 10-nucleotide random UMIs. TCRdb fed the 5' RACE reads into MiXCR, producing one record per CDR3 protein. The sample holds 55,000 to 75,000 distinct CDR3 sequences, about 13% seen once. Time point noted: longitudinal time-point 1 (baseline). The study built unsorted libraries from 2 million PBMCs kept at -80 C. In this sample, this clonotype turned up many times. The antigen is unknown. V lost 0 bases and J 3 bases, leaving 15 bases between the germline ends. This CDR3 spans 17 amino acids. Germline CDR1 reads SNHLY; CDR2 reads FYNNEI. The TCR was taken from a female donor with HTLV-1-associated myelopathy (HAM/TSP). V gene TRBV2 combines with J gene TRBJ1-5; tentative D call: TRBD1 (5 bases). The sample taken for sequencing was PBMCs. The CDR3 here is CASSEAGGRGHNQPQHF. The CDR3 DNA sequence: TGTGCCAGCAGTGAAGCTGGGGGTCGCGGCCACAATCAGCCCCAGCATTTT.